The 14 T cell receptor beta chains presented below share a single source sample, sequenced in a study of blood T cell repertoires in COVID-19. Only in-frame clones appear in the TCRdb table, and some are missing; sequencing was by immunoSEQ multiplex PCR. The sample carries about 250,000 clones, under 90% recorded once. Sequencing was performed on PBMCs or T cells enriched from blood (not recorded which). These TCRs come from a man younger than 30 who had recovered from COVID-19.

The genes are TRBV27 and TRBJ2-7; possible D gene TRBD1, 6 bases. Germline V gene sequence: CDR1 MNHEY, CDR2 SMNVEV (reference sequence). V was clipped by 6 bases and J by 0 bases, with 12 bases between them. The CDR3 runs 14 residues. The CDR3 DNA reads TGTGCCAGCAGGGATACAGGGAGCTCCTACGAGCAGTACTTC. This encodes CASRDTGSSYEQYF.

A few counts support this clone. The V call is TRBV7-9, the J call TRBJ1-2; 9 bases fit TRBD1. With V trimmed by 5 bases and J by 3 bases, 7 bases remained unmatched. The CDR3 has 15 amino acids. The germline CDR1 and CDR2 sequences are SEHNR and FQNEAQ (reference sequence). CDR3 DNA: TGTGCCAGCAGCCCCTACCGGGACAGGGACTATGGCTACACCTTC. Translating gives CASSPYRDRDYGYTF.

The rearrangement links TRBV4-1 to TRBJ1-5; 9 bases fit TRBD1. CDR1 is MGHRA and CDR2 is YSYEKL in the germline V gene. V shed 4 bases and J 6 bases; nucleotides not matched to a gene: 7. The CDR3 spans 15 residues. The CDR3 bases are TGCGCCAGCAGCCCGGGGACAGGGTATTTTCAGCCCCAGCATTTT. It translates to CASSPGTGYFQPQHF.

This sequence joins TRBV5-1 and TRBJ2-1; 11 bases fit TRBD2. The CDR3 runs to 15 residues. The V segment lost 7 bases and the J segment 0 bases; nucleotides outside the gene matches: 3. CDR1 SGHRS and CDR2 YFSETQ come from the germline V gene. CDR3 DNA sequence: TGCGCCAGCGGGACTAGCGGAAACTCCTACAATGAGCAGTTCTTC. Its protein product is CASGTSGNSYNEQFF.

The CDR3 DNA reads TGCGCCAGCGAAATAGCGGGAGGGCCACTGGAGACCCAGTACTTC. This codes for CASEIAGGPLETQYF. This rearrangement joins TRBV23-1 to TRBJ2-5; 11 bases are shared with TRBD2. TRBV23-1 is labeled an ORF, and its function is uncertain. The CDR3 is made up of 15 amino acids. With V trimmed by 8 bases and J by 5 bases, 10 bases remained unmatched.

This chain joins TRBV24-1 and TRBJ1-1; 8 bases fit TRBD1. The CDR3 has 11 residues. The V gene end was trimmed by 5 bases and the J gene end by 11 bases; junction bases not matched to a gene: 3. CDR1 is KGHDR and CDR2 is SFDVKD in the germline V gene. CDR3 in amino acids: CATSGQGRAFF. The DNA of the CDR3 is TGTGCCACCAGTGGACAGGGGCGGGCTTTCTTT.

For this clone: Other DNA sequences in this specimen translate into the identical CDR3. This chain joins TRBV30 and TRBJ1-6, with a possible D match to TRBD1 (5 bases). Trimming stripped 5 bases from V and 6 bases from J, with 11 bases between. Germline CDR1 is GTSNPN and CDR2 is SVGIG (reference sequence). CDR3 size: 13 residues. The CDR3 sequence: CAWAGTANSPLHF. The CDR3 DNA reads TGTGCCTGGGCCGGGACTGCTAATTCACCCCTCCACTTT.

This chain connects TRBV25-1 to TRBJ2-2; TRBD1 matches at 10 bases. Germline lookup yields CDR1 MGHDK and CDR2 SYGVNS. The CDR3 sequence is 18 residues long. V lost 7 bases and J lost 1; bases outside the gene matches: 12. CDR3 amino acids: CASTSTGGLGVNTGELFF. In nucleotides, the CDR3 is TGTGCCAGCACTTCGACAGGGGGCTTAGGGGTGAACACCGGGGAGCTGTTTTTT.

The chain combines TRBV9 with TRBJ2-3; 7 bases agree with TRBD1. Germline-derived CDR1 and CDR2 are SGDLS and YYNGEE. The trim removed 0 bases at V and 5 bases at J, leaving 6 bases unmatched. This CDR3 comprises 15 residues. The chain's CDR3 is CASSVAPGGRDTQYF. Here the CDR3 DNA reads TGTGCCAGCAGCGTAGCGCCAGGGGGAAGAGATACGCAGTATTTT. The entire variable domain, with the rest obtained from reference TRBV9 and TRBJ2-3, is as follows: DSGVTQTPKHLITATGQRVTLRCSPRSGDLSVYWYQQSLDQGLQFLIQYYNGEERAKGNILERFSAQQFPDLHSELNLSSLELGDSALYFCASSVAPGGRDTQYFGPGTRLTVL.

CDR3 sequence reads: CASSLWQMNTEAFF. For the CDR3, the DNA is TGTGCCAGCAGCTTGTGGCAGATGAACACTGAAGCTTTCTTT. The chain employs TRBV5-5 and TRBJ1-1; D is ambiguous. Germline values: CDR1 SGHKS, CDR2 YYEKEE (reference sequence). V was cut by 1 base and J by 0 bases, with 7 bases left in between. The CDR3 runs to 14 residues.

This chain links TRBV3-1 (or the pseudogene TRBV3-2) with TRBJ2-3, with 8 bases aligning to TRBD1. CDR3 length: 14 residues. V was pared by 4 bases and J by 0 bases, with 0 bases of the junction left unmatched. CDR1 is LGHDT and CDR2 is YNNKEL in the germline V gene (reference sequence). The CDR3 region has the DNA TGTGCCAGCAGCCGGACAGGGAGCACAGATACGCAGTATTTT. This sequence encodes CASSRTGSTDTQYF.

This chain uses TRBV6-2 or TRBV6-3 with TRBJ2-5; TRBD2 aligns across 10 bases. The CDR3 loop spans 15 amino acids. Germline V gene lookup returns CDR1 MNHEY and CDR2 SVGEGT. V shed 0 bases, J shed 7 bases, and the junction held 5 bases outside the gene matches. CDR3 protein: CASSYSGTSAGTQYF. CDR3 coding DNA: TGTGCCAGCAGTTACTCCGGGACTAGCGCGGGGACCCAGTACTTC.

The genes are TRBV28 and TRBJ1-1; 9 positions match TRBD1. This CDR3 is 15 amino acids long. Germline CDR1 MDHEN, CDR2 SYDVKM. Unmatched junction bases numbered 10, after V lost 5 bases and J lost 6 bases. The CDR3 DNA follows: TGTGCCAGCAGTCGAATTACAGGGGGCGCGGCTGAAGCTTTCTTT. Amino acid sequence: CASSRITGGAAEAFF. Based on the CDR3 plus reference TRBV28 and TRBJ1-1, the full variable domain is DVKVTQSSRYLVKRTGEKVFLECVQDMDHENMFWYRQDPGLGLRLIYFSYDVKMKEKGDIPEGYSVSREKKERFSLILESASTNQTSMYLCASSRITGGAAEAFFGQGTRLTVV.

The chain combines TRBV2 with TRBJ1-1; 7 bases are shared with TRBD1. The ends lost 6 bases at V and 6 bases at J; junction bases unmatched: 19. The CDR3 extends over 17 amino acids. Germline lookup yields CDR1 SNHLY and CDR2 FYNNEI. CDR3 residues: CASRNYGAGYRGPEAFF. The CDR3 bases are TGTGCCAGCAGGAATTACGGAGCGGGTTACAGGGGACCTGAAGCTTTCTTT.